The rows below give T cell receptor beta chains drawn from one sample of a study of cytomegalovirus exposure and HLA in healthy donors. Sequenced by immunoSEQ multiplex PCR; TCRdb stores in-frame clones only, minus some. The data contain some 130,000 clones, about 70% of them singletons. The sequenced sample was PBMCs. The receptors derive from a male donor in good health and CMV-seronegative. CDR3s include the opening cysteine and the closing phenylalanine or tryptophan. The D gene is left open where the match is weak. For some rows the clone size is stated as once, few or many, or as a class when expanded; others skip it.

d_call: .
clone_size: .
j_call: TRBJ2-7
v_call: TRBV18
cdr3_aa: CASSRNLQGSGVYEQYF
cdr3_nt: TGTGCCAGCTCACGGAACCTCCAGGGGTCGGGTGTCTACGAGCAGTACTTC

d_call: TRBD1
clone_size: .
j_call: TRBJ1-4
v_call: TRBV7-2
cdr3_aa: CASKGGTNEKLFF
cdr3_nt: TGTGCCAGCAAAGGGGGCACTAATGAAAAACTGTTTTTT

d_call: TRBD2
clone_size: .
j_call: TRBJ2-5
v_call: TRBV4-3
cdr3_aa: CASSHPDPVLAEPLQETQYF
cdr3_nt: TGCGCCAGCAGCCATCCCGACCCGGTCCTAGCGGAACCACTTCAAGAGACCCAGTACTTC

d_call: TRBD1
clone_size: .
j_call: TRBJ2-3
v_call: TRBV5-1
cdr3_aa: CASSRPGQGALGSWYF
cdr3_nt: TGCGCCAGCAGCCGACCGGGACAGGGGGCCCTAGGGTCTTGGTATTTT

d_call: .
clone_size: .
j_call: TRBJ2-7
v_call: TRBV11-2
cdr3_aa: CASSFTGGGEQYF
cdr3_nt: TGTGCCAGCAGCTTCACAGGGGGGGGAGAGCAGTACTTC

d_call: .
clone_size: .
j_call: TRBJ2-2
v_call: TRBV4-3
cdr3_aa: CASSQSSGVAGELFF
cdr3_nt: TGCGCCAGCAGCCAAAGTTCAGGGGTGGCCGGGGAGCTGTTTTTT

d_call: TRBD1
clone_size: .
j_call: TRBJ1-2
v_call: TRBV7-3
cdr3_aa: CASSPGTGFYGYTF
cdr3_nt: TGTGCCAGCAGCCCCGGGACAGGATTTTATGGCTACACCTTC

d_call: TRBD2
clone_size: .
j_call: TRBJ2-2
v_call: TRBV7-9
cdr3_aa: CASSSLLATTNTGELFF
cdr3_nt: TGTGCCAGCAGCTCCCTACTAGCGACTACGAACACCGGGGAGCTGTTTTTT

d_call: TRBD1
clone_size: .
j_call: TRBJ1-4
v_call: TRBV5-1
cdr3_aa: CASSPTPGQGFEKLFF
cdr3_nt: TGCGCCAGCAGCCCCACCCCGGGACAGGGGTTTGAAAAACTGTTTTTT

d_call: .
clone_size: .
j_call: TRBJ2-3
v_call: TRBV7-3
cdr3_aa: CASSLTRDRADTQYF
cdr3_nt: TGTGCCAGCAGCTTAACGAGGGATAGGGCAGATACGCAGTATTTT

d_call: TRBD1
clone_size: .
j_call: TRBJ1-1
v_call: TRBV28
cdr3_aa: CASSLTGAGDTEAFF
cdr3_nt: TGTGCCAGCAGTTTGACAGGGGCGGGGGACACTGAAGCTTTCTTT

d_call: .
clone_size: .
j_call: TRBJ1-5
v_call: TRBV6-6
cdr3_aa: CATGPQHF
cdr3_nt: TGTGCCACAGGGCCCCAGCATTTT

d_call: .
clone_size: .
j_call: TRBJ1-6
v_call: TRBV4-1
cdr3_aa: CASSQGDTYNSPLHF
cdr3_nt: TGCGCCAGCAGCCAAGGGGACACATATAATTCACCCCTCCACTTT

d_call: .
clone_size: .
j_call: TRBJ2-1
v_call: TRBV6-5
cdr3_aa: CASSYLLWGQDNEQFF
cdr3_nt: TGTGCCAGCAGTTACCTCCTTTGGGGACAAGACAATGAGCAGTTCTTC

d_call: .
clone_size: .
j_call: TRBJ1-2
v_call: TRBV10-3
cdr3_aa: CAISDSREPSNYGYTF
cdr3_nt: TGTGCCATCAGTGATTCAAGGGAGCCCTCTAACTATGGCTACACCTTC

d_call: TRBD2
clone_size: few
j_call: TRBJ2-1
v_call: TRBV5-1
cdr3_aa: CASASGGVVGDEQFF
cdr3_nt: TGCGCCAGCGCCAGCGGGGGGGTGGTGGGAGATGAGCAGTTCTTC

d_call: .
clone_size: .
j_call: TRBJ1-1
v_call: TRBV4-3
cdr3_aa: CASSQNGAGLETEAFF
cdr3_nt: TGCGCCAGCAGCCAAAATGGCGCGGGCTTGGAGACTGAAGCTTTCTTT

d_call: .
clone_size: .
j_call: TRBJ2-5
v_call: TRBV18
cdr3_aa: CASSPGTHHRETQYF
cdr3_nt: TGTGCCAGCTCACCCGGGACACACCATAGGGAGACCCAGTACTTC

d_call: TRBD1
clone_size: .
j_call: TRBJ2-5
v_call: TRBV10-2
cdr3_aa: CASTGGFGETQYF
cdr3_nt: TGCGCCAGCACAGGGGGCTTCGGAGAGACCCAGTACTTC

d_call: .
clone_size: .
j_call: TRBJ2-7
v_call: TRBV2
cdr3_aa: CASSGGRGIYEQYF
cdr3_nt: TGTGCCAGCAGTGGAGGGAGAGGAATCTACGAGCAGTACTTC

d_call: .
clone_size: .
j_call: TRBJ2-5
v_call: TRBV5-1
cdr3_aa: CASSLSETQYF
cdr3_nt: TGCGCCAGCAGCTTGAGCGAGACCCAGTACTTC

d_call: .
clone_size: .
j_call: TRBJ2-3
v_call: TRBV28
cdr3_aa: CASSQPGFTDTQYF
cdr3_nt: TGTGCCAGCAGCCAACCAGGGTTCACAGATACGCAGTATTTT

d_call: .
clone_size: .
j_call: TRBJ2-3
v_call: TRBV2
cdr3_aa: CASTGLRTDTQYF
cdr3_nt: TGTGCCAGCACGGGACTTCGCACAGATACGCAGTATTTT

d_call: TRBD2
clone_size: .
j_call: TRBJ2-1
v_call: TRBV27
cdr3_aa: CASSRGLAGGIEQFF
cdr3_nt: TGTGCCAGCAGTCGGGGACTAGCGGGAGGGATTGAGCAGTTCTTC

d_call: TRBD1
clone_size: once
j_call: TRBJ2-1
v_call: TRBV7-9
cdr3_aa: CASSWARTGTNEQFF
cdr3_nt: TGTGCCAGCAGCTGGGCCCGGACAGGGACAAATGAGCAGTTCTTC

d_call: TRBD2
clone_size: .
j_call: TRBJ2-7
v_call: TRBV28
cdr3_aa: CASSFFLGGEQYF
cdr3_nt: TGTGCCAGCAGTTTCTTCCTCGGGGGGGAGCAGTACTTC

d_call: .
clone_size: .
j_call: TRBJ2-7
v_call: TRBV15
cdr3_aa: CATSRRPWGQTYEQYF
cdr3_nt: TGTGCCACCAGCAGGCGACCTTGGGGCCAAACCTACGAGCAGTACTTC

d_call: TRBD1
clone_size: .
j_call: TRBJ1-1
v_call: TRBV7-9
cdr3_aa: CASSLAGGIGKNTEAFF
cdr3_nt: TGTGCCAGCAGCTTAGCAGGGGGCATCGGGAAGAACACTGAAGCTTTCTTT